This T cell receptor (beta chain) came from a study of cytomegalovirus exposure and HLA in healthy donors. Study-level findings and limits: Altogether, some 170 TCR beta chains were recorded as cytomegalovirus-associated. Most TCR sequences showed up rarely, but some public TCRs showed up in many donors. Subsequent analysis found a tendency for first-cohort TCR clusters to co-occur within the 90 to 150 validation repertoires.

Germline V gene sequence: CDR1 LGHNA, CDR2 YSLEER. CDR3 length equals 16 residues. Trimming cost V 1 base and J 0 bases, with 7 bases left between them. Turning to this clone: The target antigen is unknown.

The table came from immunoSEQ multiplex PCR; TCRdb's copy has only in-frame clones and leaves some out. The sample contains about 170,000 clones, 86% of which appear only once. Sequenced: PBMCs. The clonotype was recovered from a young man in good health and CMV-seropositive. The J gene is TRBJ2-6, the V gene TRBV4-3; D may be TRBD2 (5 bases). The CDR3 DNA is TGCGCCAGCAGCCAAGCCCGGGGCTCTGGGGCCAACGTCCTGACTTTC. This codes for CASSQARGSGANVLTF.